The 22 T cell receptor beta chains given below trace back to one sample, sequenced in a study of blood T cell repertoires in COVID-19. Libraries were prepared by immunoSEQ multiplex PCR; TCRdb keeps only in-frame clonotypes and omits some of them. The sample lists roughly 30,000 clones, less than 85% occurring once. What was sequenced was peripheral blood. All receptors come from a woman older than 75 with acute or convalescent COVID-19.

This clone was counted only a few times. The CDR3 spells CASSNPGQGNTGELFF. The CDR3 DNA is TGTGCCAGCAGCAATCCGGGACAGGGGAACACCGGGGAGCTGTTTTTT. The chain joins TRBV7-8 to TRBJ2-2; 9 positions match TRBD1. Germline loops: CDR1 SGHVS, CDR2 FQNEAQ. The CDR3 has 16 amino acids. The ends lost 5 bases at V and 1 base at J; junction bases unmatched: 5.

The rearrangement joins TRBV1 to TRBJ1-2; the tabulated D call, TRBD1, remains unverified against the DNA. TRBV1 is recorded as a pseudogene. The CDR3 has 14 amino acids. The CDR3 nucleotides are TGCACCAGCAGGATTCAGGGGTGGCTTTCTGGCTACACCTTC. Amino acid sequence: CTSRIQGWLSGYTF.

The V call is TRBV7-2, the J call TRBJ1-6, with 9 bases matching TRBD1. This CDR3 is built from 15 residues. Trimming removed 4 bases from V and 10 bases from J; junction bases left unmatched: 8. Germline CDR1 SGHTA, CDR2 FQGNSA. The CDR3 sequence: CASSSSGTGLSPLHF. Here the CDR3 DNA reads TGTGCCAGCAGCTCGTCCGGGACAGGGTTGTCACCCCTCCACTTT.

This chain connects TRBV18 to TRBJ1-2; the D is unclear. Trimming removed 5 bases from V and 10 bases from J, with 23 bases in between. Germline V gene data show CDR1 as KGHSH and CDR2 as LQKENI. The CDR3 loop spans 15 amino acids. The CDR3 protein is CASSTGASASPSYTF. CDR3 nucleotides: TGTGCCAGCTCAACCGGAGCTTCAGCCTCCCCTTCCTACACCTTC. The variable domain in full, completed from reference TRBV18 and TRBJ1-2, reads NAGVMQNPRHLVRRRGQEARLRCSPMKGHSHVYWYRQLPEEGLKFMVYLQKENIIDESGMPKERFSAEFPKEGPSILRIQQVVRGDSAAYFCASSTGASASPSYTFGSGTRLTVV.

This clone occurred a few times. V usage is TRBV29-1 and J usage is TRBJ1-3; tentatively, D is TRBD1 (6 bases). Germline V gene lookup returns CDR1 SQVTM and CDR2 ANQGSEA. The V end was cut by 7 bases, the J end by 0 bases, with 13 bases between. There are 14 residues in the CDR3. CDR3 loop: CSGGTGSSGNTIYF. CDR3 coding DNA: TGCAGCGGGGGCACAGGGAGCTCTGGAAACACCATATATTTT. Together with reference TRBV29-1 and TRBJ1-3, the CDR3 gives the full variable domain: SAVISQKPSRDICQRGTSLTIQCQVDSQVTMMFWYRQQPGQSLTLIATANQGSEATYESGFVIDKFPISRPNLTFSTLTVSNMSPEDSSIYLCSGGTGSSGNTIYFGEGSWLTVV.

V and J are TRBV5-6 and TRBJ2-3; 7 nucleotides line up with TRBD2. Germline V CDR1 and CDR2: SGHDT, YYEEEE. V shed 0 bases and J 4 bases; nucleotides not matched to a gene: 8. The CDR3 is 16 residues long. The CDR3: CASSLGWAGVPDTQYF. In DNA form, the CDR3 reads TGTGCCAGCAGCTTGGGGTGGGCGGGGGTGCCAGATACGCAGTATTTT.

V is TRBV6-5 and J is TRBJ1-6; tentative D call: TRBD1 (5 bases). The germline CDR1 and CDR2 sequences are MNHEY and SVGAGI. Trimming stripped 0 bases from V and 10 bases from J, with 13 bases between. This CDR3 has 15 amino acids. The CDR3 loop reads CASSYSGGIGSPLHF. CDR3 coding DNA: TGTGCCAGCAGTTACTCGGGGGGGATTGGGTCACCCCTCCACTTT.

The gene calls are TRBV14 and TRBJ2-7, with D possibly TRBD2 on 5 matching bases. The CDR3 is made up of 13 amino acids. Looked up from germline, CDR1 is SGHDN and CDR2 is FVKESK. V lost 4 bases and J lost 4, with 11 bases in between. CDR3 loop: CASSPWGDYEQYF. The CDR3 DNA sequence: TGTGCCAGCAGCCCATGGGGAGATTACGAGCAGTACTTC.

The chain couples TRBV18 to TRBJ1-2; D is uncertain. Deletions cut 2 bases from V and 2 bases from J, with 21 bases between. The CDR3 runs to 18 residues. Germline V gene data show CDR1 as KGHSH and CDR2 as LQKENI. This CDR3 reads CASSPSRNRVDSNYGYTF. CDR3 DNA: TGTGCCAGCTCACCATCTCGTAATCGGGTGGACTCGAACTATGGCTACACCTTC.

This clone was detected a few times. The chain has TRBV12-3 or TRBV12-4 and TRBJ2-2, with D uncertain. V was shortened by 6 bases and J by 4 bases, with 9 bases between the two germline ends. The CDR3 totals 13 residues. The CDR3 bases are TGTGCCAGCAGCTCCCAGATCACCGGGGAGCTGTTTTTT. It yields the protein CASSSQITGELFF.

The rearrangement joins TRBV27 to TRBJ1-1; possibly TRBD1 for D (5 bases). Per germline, CDR1 MNHEY and CDR2 SMNVEV (reference sequence). V lost 6 bases, J lost 0 bases, and 8 bases lay in between. This CDR3 is built from 13 residues. The CDR3 sequence is CASSPGLNTEAFF. Here the CDR3 DNA reads TGTGCCAGCAGCCCAGGGTTGAACACTGAAGCTTTCTTT.

The CDR3 coding sequence is TGTGCCAGCACCTCCCTTAGAGGGGGATTATCCTACGAGCAGTACTTC. Its translation: CASTSLRGGLSYEQYF. The chain couples TRBV11-2 to TRBJ2-7; D perhaps matches TRBD1 (6 bases). The germline V gene encodes CDR1 SGHAT and CDR2 FQNNGV. The CDR3 contains 16 residues. V dropped 7 bases and J dropped 1 base, with 20 bases sitting between them.

The chain is built from TRBV30 and TRBJ2-2; TRBD2 agrees at 7 bases. CDR1 is GTSNPN and CDR2 is SVGIG in the germline V gene (reference sequence). The CDR3 runs to 14 residues. After removal of 5 bases from V and 3 bases from J, the junction contained 6 bases not matched to a gene. CDR3 DNA sequence: TGTGCCTGGGCCAGCGGGACGGACACCGGGGAGCTGTTTTTT. It translates to CAWASGTDTGELFF.

The chain couples TRBV29-1 to TRBJ2-2; the D gene is possibly TRBD2 (6 bases). Trimming removed 0 bases at V and 5 bases at J, with 13 bases between. This CDR3 region has 15 residues. Per germline, CDR1 SQVTM and CDR2 ANQGSEA. The CDR3, as DNA: TGCAGCGTTGAAGATTCCAGGCGGGGAACCGGGGAGCTGTTTTTT. Translation gives CSVEDSRRGTGELFF.

The chain carries TRBV7-9 and TRBJ2-3, with a possible D match to TRBD1 (6 bases). Germline CDR1 reads SEHNR; CDR2 reads FQNEAQ (reference sequence). V lost 0 bases to trimming and J lost 2 bases, with 12 bases between them. The CDR3 loop spans 16 amino acids. The CDR3 nucleotides read TGTGCCAGCAGCTTAGCGCCAGGGGCGGACACAGATACGCAGTATTTT. This sequence encodes CASSLAPGADTDTQYF. Full variable domain (outside the CDR3, taken from reference TRBV7-9 and TRBJ2-3): DTGVSQNPRHKITKRGQNVTFRCDPISEHNRLYWYRQTLGQGPEFLTYFQNEAQLEKSRLLSDRFSAERPKGSFSTLEIQRTEQGDSAMYLCASSLAPGADTDTQYFGPGTRLTVL.

The chain carries TRBV19 and TRBJ2-3; 14 bases are shared with TRBD2. J was trimmed by 1 base and V by 5 bases; bases with no gene match: 20. This CDR3 comprises 22 residues. Germline CDR1 and CDR2: LNHDA and SQIVND (reference sequence). The CDR3 loop is CASSPGTGAGLAGGRRTDTQYF. For the CDR3, the DNA is TGTGCCAGTAGTCCTGGGACAGGGGCTGGACTAGCGGGGGGCCGCCGCACAGATACGCAGTATTTT.

The chain is built from TRBV5-1 and TRBJ2-5, with D perhaps TRBD2 (5 bases). The CDR3 extends over 16 amino acids. V lost 4 bases and J 1 base, leaving 17 bases between the germline ends. The germline V gene encodes CDR1 SGHRS and CDR2 YFSETQ. The CDR3 region has the DNA TGCGCCAGCAGCAGCTCCCCCCGGGGTTCCCAAGAGACCCAGTACTTC. Translating gives CASSSSPRGSQETQYF.

This rearrangement joins TRBV18 to TRBJ2-3; 7 nucleotides agree with TRBD1. CDR3 size: 13 residues. Germline V gene sequence: CDR1 KGHSH, CDR2 LQKENI. Trimming removed 3 bases from V and 9 bases from J; junction bases left unmatched: 6. The CDR3 loop is CASSPIDRATQYF. The CDR3 DNA reads TGTGCCAGCTCACCGATAGACAGGGCCACGCAGTATTTT.

The chain combines TRBV6-5 with TRBJ2-2; no reliable D call. CDR1 is MNHEY, CDR2 SVGAGI, per germline. V was shortened by 0 bases and J by 5 bases, with 10 bases between the two germline ends. The CDR3 loop spans 15 amino acids. The DNA for the CDR3 is TGTGCCAGCAGTTACTCGAGGCAGATAACCGGGGAGCTGTTTTTT. Encoded protein: CASSYSRQITGELFF.

This sequence joins TRBV5-1 and TRBJ1-2, with D perhaps matching TRBD1 (6 bases). Germline V gives CDR1 SGHRS, CDR2 YFSETQ. The V gene lost 4 bases and the J gene lost 3 bases, with 16 bases spanning the gap. The CDR3 spans 15 residues. The CDR3 coding sequence is TGCGCCAGCAGCCCCGTCGGGGGGCGAGACTATGGCTACACCTTC. It codes for CASSPVGGRDYGYTF.

This clone was picked up a small number of times. The rearrangement links TRBV28 to TRBJ2-2, with 8 bases fitting TRBD1. This CDR3 is built from 20 residues. Germline loops: CDR1 MDHEN, CDR2 SYDVKM. With 3 bases clipped from V and 2 bases from J, the junction kept 17 bases outside the gene matches. The CDR3 spells CASSFTHTAPGQANTGELFF. The DNA for the CDR3 is TGTGCCAGCAGTTTCACCCACACCGCCCCGGGACAGGCAAACACCGGGGAGCTGTTTTTT.

The gene calls are TRBV11-3 and TRBJ2-1, with 12 bases fitting TRBD2. J gave up 8 bases and V 6 bases, and 8 bases lay outside the gene matches. This CDR3 spans 15 amino acids. Germline lookup yields CDR1 SGHNT and CDR2 YENEEA. CDR3 sequence (DNA): TGTGCCAGCAGTACCGGGACTAGCGGGCGGCATGAGCAGTTCTTC. The encoded protein is CASSTGTSGRHEQFF.